The sequence of this T cell receptor (beta chain) was determined in a study of siplizumab effects on memory and regulatory T cells. This table comes from immunoSEQ multiplex PCR, and its TCRdb copy is limited to in-frame clones, with some not included. The repertoire holds around 87,000 clones, with 85% to 90% as singletons. Germline values: CDR1 SGHTA, CDR2 FQGTGA. This CDR3 region has 13 residues. Trimming took 5 bases from V and 6 from J, leaving 11 bases between them. The sample consisted of CD4+ T cells sorted from blood. The rearrangement joins TRBV7-3 to TRBJ1-5; D uncertain. The clonotype comes from a human donor in good health. As DNA, the CDR3 is TGTGCCAGCAGCACGGACTTGTTTCAGCCCCAGCATTTT. This codes for CASSTDLFQPQHF.